A selection of T cell receptor beta chains follows, all from one sample in a study of cytomegalovirus exposure and HLA in healthy donors. The method was immunoSEQ multiplex PCR; TCRdb's version includes in-frame clones alone and lacks a portion of them. The sample shows 150,000 or so clones, around 80% of them seen only once. The sample taken for sequencing was PBMCs. The source is a female donor in good health and CMV-seronegative. Both conserved end residues are part of each CDR3. Fields, in order: clone size, J gene, D gene, V gene, CDR3 protein, CDR3 DNA. D genes are given only for firm matches. Part of the rows lack a size; the others show once, few, many or a class for expanded clones.

. TRBJ2-1 TRBD1 TRBV6-5 CASSPGTGSYNEQFF TGTGCCAGCAGCCCCGGGACAGGTTCCTACAATGAGCAGTTCTTC
. TRBJ2-3 . TRBV2 CASSGWGGSTDTQYF TGTGCCAGCAGTGGCTGGGGAGGAAGCACAGATACGCAGTATTTT
. TRBJ2-7 . TRBV30 CAWRQAPHEQYF TGTGCCTGGAGGCAGGCCCCCCACGAGCAGTACTTC
. TRBJ1-1 TRBD1 TRBV11-2 CASSLGTGTVEAFF TGTGCCAGCAGCTTAGGGACAGGGACAGTTGAAGCTTTCTTT
. TRBJ1-2 TRBD1 TRBV7-2 CASSSGQGRGYTF TGTGCCAGCAGCTCCGGACAGGGAAGGGGCTACACCTTC
. TRBJ2-1 . TRBV11-2 CASLSGYEQFF TGTGCCAGCCTTAGCGGATACGAGCAGTTCTTC
few TRBJ2-7 TRBD1 TRBV6-1 CASSDRQGGSYEQYF TGTGCCAGCAGCGATCGACAGGGGGGTTCTTACGAGCAGTACTTC
. TRBJ1-1 . TRBV4-1 CASSQGTGRETEAFF TGCGCCAGCAGCCAAGGCACAGGGAGGGAGACTGAAGCTTTCTTT
once TRBJ2-3 TRBD1 TRBV7-9 CASTGQGATSTDTQYF TGTGCCAGCACCGGACAGGGAGCTACTAGCACAGATACGCAGTATTTT
. TRBJ1-2 TRBD1 TRBV5-6 CASSLRTGSYGYTF TGTGCCAGCAGCTTGAGGACAGGGTCCTATGGCTACACCTTC
few TRBJ2-3 TRBD1 TRBV27 CASSWEGQGLDTQYF TGTGCCAGCAGTTGGGAAGGACAGGGTTTGGATACGCAGTATTTT
. TRBJ2-5 . TRBV6-4 CASSEGGWRGASEETQYF TGTGCCAGCAGTGAGGGGGGGTGGAGGGGGGCGTCTGAAGAGACCCAGTACTTC
. TRBJ2-3 TRBD1 TRBV7-2 CASSGSRGRNTQYF TGTGCCAGCAGCGGCTCCAGGGGGCGAAATACGCAGTATTTT
once TRBJ1-1 . TRBV5-4 CASSSPTGNTEAFF TGTGCCAGCAGCTCCCCGACAGGGAACACTGAAGCTTTCTTT
. TRBJ2-6 . TRBV7-3 CASSLTSGTGANVLTF TGTGCCAGCAGCTTAACGTCAGGGACTGGGGCCAACGTCCTGACTTTC
. TRBJ2-1 TRBD1 TRBV18 CASSPASPRGSSEQFF TGTGCCAGCTCACCCGCCTCCCCCAGGGGGTCGTCCGAGCAGTTCTTC